This T cell receptor beta chain was documented in a study of tumor-infiltrating lymphocytes in primary liver carcinoma. CDR3 length: 14 residues. Germline V lookup: CDR1 SGHNT, CDR2 YENEEA. With V trimmed by 9 bases and J by 5 bases, 9 bases remained unmatched. The source of the blood RNA was unsorted whole blood, and germline DNA was extracted as well. What was collected before surgery was 4 to 5 milliliters of peripheral blood. TCR beta cDNA was reverse-transcribed from about 500 ng of total RNA. The reaction used a constant-region primer and ProtoScript II reverse transcriptase. Slightly modified ARM-PCR served as the procedure for the TCR beta libraries. These libraries came from three rounds of nested multiplex PCR. PCR rounds one and two used TRBV1-TRBV30 forward primers with a C-beta reverse primer for about 9 cycles each. TCRdb ran MiXCR on the multiplex PCR reads and lists one entry per CDR3 protein. Among 200,000 or so distinct CDR3 sequences listed, roughly two thirds were seen once.

This chain joins TRBV11-3 and TRBJ2-1; the match to TRBD2 covers 8 bases. This clonotype originated in a woman in her sixties or seventies with primary liver carcinoma and hepatitis B virus infection. Sequencing input: peripheral blood. CDR3 region: CASKRAGVDNEQFF. In nucleotides, the CDR3 is TGTGCCAGTAAGAGAGCGGGAGTCGACAATGAGCAGTTCTTC. Looking up the rest from reference TRBV11-3 and TRBJ2-1 gives the full variable domain: EAGVVQSPRYKIIEKKQPVAFWCNPISGHNTLYWYLQNLGQGPELLIRYENEEAVDDSQLPKDRFSAERLKGVDSTLKIQPAELGDSAVYLCASKRAGVDNEQFFGPGTRLTVL.